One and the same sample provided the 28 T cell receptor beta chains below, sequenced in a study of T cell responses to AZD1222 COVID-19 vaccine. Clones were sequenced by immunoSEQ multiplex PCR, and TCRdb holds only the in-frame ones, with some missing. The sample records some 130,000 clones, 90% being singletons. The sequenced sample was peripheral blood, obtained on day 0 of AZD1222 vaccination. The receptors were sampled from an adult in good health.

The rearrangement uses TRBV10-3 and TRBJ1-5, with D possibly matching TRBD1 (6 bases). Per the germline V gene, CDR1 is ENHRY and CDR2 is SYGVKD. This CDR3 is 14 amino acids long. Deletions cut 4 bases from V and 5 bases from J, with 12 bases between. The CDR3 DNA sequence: TGTGCCATCAGTGGCCGGGACACTGATCAGCCCCAGCATTTT. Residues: CAISGRDTDQPQHF.

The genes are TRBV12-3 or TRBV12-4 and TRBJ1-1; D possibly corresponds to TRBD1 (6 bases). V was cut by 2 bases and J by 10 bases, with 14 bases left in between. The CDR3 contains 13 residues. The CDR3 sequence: CASSLRGRGVAFF. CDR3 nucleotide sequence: TGTGCCAGCAGTTTAAGGGGGAGGGGGGTAGCTTTCTTT.

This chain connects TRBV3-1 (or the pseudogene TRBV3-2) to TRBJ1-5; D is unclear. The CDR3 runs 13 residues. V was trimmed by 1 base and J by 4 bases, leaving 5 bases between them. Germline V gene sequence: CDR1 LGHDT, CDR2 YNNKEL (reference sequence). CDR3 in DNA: TGTGCCAGCAGCCAAGGGGTTAATCAGCCCCAGCATTTT. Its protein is CASSQGVNQPQHF.

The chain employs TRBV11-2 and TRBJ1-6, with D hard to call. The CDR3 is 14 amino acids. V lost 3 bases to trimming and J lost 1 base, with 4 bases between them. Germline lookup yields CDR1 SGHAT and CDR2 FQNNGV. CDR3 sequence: CASSFRSYNSPLHF. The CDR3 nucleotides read TGTGCCAGCAGCTTTAGATCCTATAATTCACCCCTCCACTTT.

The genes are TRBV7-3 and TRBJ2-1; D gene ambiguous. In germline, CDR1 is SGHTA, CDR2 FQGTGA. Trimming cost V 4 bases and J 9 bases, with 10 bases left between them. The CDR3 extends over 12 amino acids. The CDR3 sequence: CASSSPDGEQFF. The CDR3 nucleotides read TGTGCCAGCAGCTCACCAGACGGTGAGCAGTTCTTC.

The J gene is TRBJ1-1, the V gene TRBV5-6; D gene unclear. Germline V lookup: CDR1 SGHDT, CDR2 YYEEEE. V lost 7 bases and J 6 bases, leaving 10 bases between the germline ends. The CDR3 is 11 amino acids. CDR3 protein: CASGRRAEAFF. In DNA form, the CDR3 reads TGTGCCAGCGGCCGGAGGGCTGAAGCTTTCTTT.

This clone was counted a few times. The CDR3 is CASSLGLGGLVKAIYF. CDR3 in DNA: TGTGCCAGCAGCTTAGGCTTGGGGGGTTTAGTCAAGGCCATATATTTT. This rearrangement joins TRBV7-8 to TRBJ1-3; possibly TRBD1 for D (5 bases). The CDR3 covers 16 residues. The V end lost 1 base, the J end lost 11 bases, and 21 bases lay between the germline ends. Per the germline V gene, CDR1 is SGHVS and CDR2 is FQNEAQ. The complete variable domain, with remaining parts taken from reference TRBV7-8 and TRBJ1-3, reads GAGVSQSPRYKVAKRGQDVALRCDPISGHVSLFWYQQALGQGPEFLTYFQNEAQLDKSGLPSDRFFAERPEGSVSTLKIQRTQQEDSAVYLCASSLGLGGLVKAIYFGEGSWLTVV.

CDR3 sequence: CASSDRVQETQYF. CDR3 nucleotides: TGTGCCAGCAGCGACAGGGTCCAAGAGACCCAGTACTTC. The rearrangement joins TRBV9 to TRBJ2-5, with D possibly matching TRBD1 (6 bases). The CDR3 is made up of 13 amino acids. The ends were cut back, 3 bases at V and 1 base at J, with 7 bases in the middle. Germline values: CDR1 SGDLS, CDR2 YYNGEE. The full variable domain, rest sourced from reference TRBV9 and TRBJ2-5, is DSGVTQTPKHLITATGQRVTLRCSPRSGDLSVYWYQQSLDQGLQFLIQYYNGEERAKGNILERFSAQQFPDLHSELNLSSLELGDSALYFCASSDRVQETQYFGPGTRLLVL.

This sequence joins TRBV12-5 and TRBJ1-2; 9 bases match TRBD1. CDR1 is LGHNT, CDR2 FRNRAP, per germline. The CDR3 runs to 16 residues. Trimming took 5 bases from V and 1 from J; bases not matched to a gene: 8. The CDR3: CASGKDRGKDNYGYTF. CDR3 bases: TGTGCTAGTGGTAAGGACAGGGGAAAGGATAACTATGGCTACACCTTC.

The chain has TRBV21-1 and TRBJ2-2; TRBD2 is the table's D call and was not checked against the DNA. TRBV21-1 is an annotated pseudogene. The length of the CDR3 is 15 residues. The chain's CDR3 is CASSKSRTNTGELFF. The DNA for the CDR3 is TGTGCCAGCAGCAAATCGAGGACGAACACCGGGGAGCTGTTTTTT.

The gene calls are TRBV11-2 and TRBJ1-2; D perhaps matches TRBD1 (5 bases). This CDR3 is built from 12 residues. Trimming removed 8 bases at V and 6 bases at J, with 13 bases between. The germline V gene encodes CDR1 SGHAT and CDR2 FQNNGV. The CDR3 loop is CASRRGEHGYTF. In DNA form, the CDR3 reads TGTGCCAGCCGCCGGGGGGAGCATGGCTACACCTTC.

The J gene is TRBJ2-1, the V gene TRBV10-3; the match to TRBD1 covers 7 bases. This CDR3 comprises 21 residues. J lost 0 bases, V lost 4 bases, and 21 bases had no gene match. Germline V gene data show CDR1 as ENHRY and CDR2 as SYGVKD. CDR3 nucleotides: TGTGCCATCAGTGGGCTTGGGACAGTGGCGATTCCCAACCACTCCTACAATGAGCAGTTCTTC. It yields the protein CAISGLGTVAIPNHSYNEQFF.

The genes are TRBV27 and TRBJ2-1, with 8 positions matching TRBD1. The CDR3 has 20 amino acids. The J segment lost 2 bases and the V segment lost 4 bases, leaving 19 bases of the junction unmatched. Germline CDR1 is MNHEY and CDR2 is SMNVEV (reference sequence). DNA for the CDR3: TGTGCCAGCAGTTCGGTAAACTTTCGGGACAGGATTAGTGCCTACAATGAGCAGTTCTTC. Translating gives CASSSVNFRDRISAYNEQFF.

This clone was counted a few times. The CDR3 DNA sequence: TGCAGCGCTGGGCCAGCGGGAAGGAATTACGAGCAGTACTTC. Protein product: CSAGPAGRNYEQYF. V and J are TRBV29-1 and TRBJ2-7, with 7 bases matching TRBD2. J gave up 4 bases and V 7 bases, and 13 bases lay outside the gene matches. From germline, CDR1 is SQVTM and CDR2 ANQGSEA. The CDR3 extends over 14 amino acids.

The CDR3 loop is CASGYKNIQYF. CDR3 in DNA: TGTGCCAGCGGTTACAAAAACATTCAGTACTTC. V is TRBV12-3 or TRBV12-4 and J is TRBJ2-4, with D uncertain. Trimming stripped 8 bases from V and 3 bases from J, with 5 bases between. The CDR3 runs 11 residues.

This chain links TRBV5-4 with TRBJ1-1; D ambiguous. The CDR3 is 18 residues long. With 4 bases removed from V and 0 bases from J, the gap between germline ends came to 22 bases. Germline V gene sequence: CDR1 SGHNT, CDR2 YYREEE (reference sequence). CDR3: CASSDPEQPSHMNTEAFF. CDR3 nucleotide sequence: TGTGCCAGCAGCGATCCGGAACAGCCCTCCCATATGAACACTGAAGCTTTCTTT.

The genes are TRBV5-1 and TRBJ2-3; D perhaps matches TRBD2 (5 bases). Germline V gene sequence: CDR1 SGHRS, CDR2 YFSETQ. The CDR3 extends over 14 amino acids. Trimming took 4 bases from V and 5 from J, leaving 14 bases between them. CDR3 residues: CASSVRTGGDTQYF. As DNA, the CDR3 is TGCGCCAGCAGCGTCCGGACTGGTGGAGATACGCAGTATTTT.

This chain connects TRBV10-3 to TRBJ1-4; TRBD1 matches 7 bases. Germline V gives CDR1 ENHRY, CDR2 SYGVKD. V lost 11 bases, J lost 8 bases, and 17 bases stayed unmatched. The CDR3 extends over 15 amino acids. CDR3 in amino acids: CAPHWPLQGREKLFF. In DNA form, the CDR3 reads TGTGCCCCCCATTGGCCTTTACAGGGGAGGGAAAAACTGTTTTTT.

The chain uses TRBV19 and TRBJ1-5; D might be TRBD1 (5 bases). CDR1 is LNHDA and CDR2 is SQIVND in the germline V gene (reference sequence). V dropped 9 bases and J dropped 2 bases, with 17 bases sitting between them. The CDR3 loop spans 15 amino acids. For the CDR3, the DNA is TGTGCCAGCGGGATCGGGGGGTTTGGCAATCAGCCCCAGCATTTT. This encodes CASGIGGFGNQPQHF.

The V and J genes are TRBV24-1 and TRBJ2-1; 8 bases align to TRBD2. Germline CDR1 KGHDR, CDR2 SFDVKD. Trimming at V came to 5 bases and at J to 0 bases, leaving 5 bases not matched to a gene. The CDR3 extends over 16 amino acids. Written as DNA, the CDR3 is TGTGCCACCAGTGCCCTGACTAGCGACTCCTACAATGAGCAGTTCTTC. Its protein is CATSALTSDSYNEQFF.

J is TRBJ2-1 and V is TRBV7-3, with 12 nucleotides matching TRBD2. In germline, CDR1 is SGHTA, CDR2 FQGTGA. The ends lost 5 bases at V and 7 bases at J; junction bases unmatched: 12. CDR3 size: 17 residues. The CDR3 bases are TGTGCCAGCAGCCCCGCGTCTAGCGGGGGGGCCGGAAATGAGCAGTTCTTC. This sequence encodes CASSPASSGGAGNEQFF.

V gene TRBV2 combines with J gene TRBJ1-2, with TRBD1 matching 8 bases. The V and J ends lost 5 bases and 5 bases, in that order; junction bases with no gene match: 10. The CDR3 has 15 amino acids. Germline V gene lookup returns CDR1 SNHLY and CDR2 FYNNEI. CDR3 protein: CASSRPTGGLYGYTF. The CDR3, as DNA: TGTGCCAGCAGTAGGCCAACAGGGGGACTATATGGCTACACCTTC.

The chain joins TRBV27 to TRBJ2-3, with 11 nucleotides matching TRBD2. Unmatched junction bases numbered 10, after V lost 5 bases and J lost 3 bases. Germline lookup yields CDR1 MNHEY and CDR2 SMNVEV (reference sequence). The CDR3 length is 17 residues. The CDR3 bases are TGTGCCAGCAGTCCCCGTAGTAGCGGGAGGGCGACAGATACGCAGTATTTT. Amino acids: CASSPRSSGRATDTQYF.

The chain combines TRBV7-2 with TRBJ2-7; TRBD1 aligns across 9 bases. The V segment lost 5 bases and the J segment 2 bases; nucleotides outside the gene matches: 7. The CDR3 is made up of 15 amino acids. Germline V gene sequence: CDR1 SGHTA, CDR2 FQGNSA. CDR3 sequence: CASSRQGQGPYEQYF. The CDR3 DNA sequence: TGTGCCAGCAGCCGCCAGGGACAGGGCCCCTACGAGCAGTACTTC.

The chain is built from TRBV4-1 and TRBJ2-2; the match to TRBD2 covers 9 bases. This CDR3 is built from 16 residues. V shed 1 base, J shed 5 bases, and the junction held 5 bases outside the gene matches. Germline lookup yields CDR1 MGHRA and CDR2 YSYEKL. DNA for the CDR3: TGCGCCAGCAGCCAAGTCCCAGCGGGAGGTACCGGGGAGCTGTTTTTT. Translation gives CASSQVPAGGTGELFF.

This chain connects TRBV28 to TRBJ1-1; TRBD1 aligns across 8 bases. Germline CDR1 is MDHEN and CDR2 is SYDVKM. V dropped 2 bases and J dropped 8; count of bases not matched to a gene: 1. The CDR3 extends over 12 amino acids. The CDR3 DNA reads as TGTGCCAGCAGTTTAGGACAGGGAGAAGCTTTCTTT. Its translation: CASSLGQGEAFF.

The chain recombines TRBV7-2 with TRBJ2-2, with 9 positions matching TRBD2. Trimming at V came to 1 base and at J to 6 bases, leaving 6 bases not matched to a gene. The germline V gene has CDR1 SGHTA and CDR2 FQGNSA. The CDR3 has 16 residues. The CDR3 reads CASSLGTSVVPGELFF. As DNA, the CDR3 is TGTGCCAGCAGCTTAGGGACTAGCGTGGTTCCCGGGGAGCTGTTTTTT. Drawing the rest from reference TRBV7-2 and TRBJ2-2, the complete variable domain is GAGVSQSPSNKVTEKGKDVELRCDPISGHTALYWYRQSLGQGLEFLIYFQGNSAPDKSGLPSDRFSAERTGGSVSTLTIQRTQQEDSAVYLCASSLGTSVVPGELFFGEGSRLTVL.

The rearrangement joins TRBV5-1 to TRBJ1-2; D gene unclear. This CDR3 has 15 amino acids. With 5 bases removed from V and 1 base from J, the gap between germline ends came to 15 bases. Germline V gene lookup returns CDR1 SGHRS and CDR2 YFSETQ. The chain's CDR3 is CASRNSADLNYGYTF. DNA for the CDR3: TGCGCCAGCAGAAACTCGGCCGACCTTAACTATGGCTACACCTTC.